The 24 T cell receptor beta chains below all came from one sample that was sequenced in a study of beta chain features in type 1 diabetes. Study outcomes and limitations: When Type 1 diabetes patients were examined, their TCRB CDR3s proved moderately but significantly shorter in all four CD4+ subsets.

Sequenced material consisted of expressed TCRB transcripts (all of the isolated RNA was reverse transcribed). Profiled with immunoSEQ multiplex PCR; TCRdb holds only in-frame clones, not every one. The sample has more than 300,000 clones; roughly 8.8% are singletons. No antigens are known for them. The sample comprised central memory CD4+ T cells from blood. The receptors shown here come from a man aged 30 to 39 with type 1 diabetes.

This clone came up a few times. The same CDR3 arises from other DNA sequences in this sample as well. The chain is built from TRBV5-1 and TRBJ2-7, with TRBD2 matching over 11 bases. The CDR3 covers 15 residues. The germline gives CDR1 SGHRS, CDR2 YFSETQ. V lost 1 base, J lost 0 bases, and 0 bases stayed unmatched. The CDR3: CASSLTSGSSYEQYF. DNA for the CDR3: TGCGCCAGCAGCTTGACTAGCGGGAGCTCCTACGAGCAGTACTTC.

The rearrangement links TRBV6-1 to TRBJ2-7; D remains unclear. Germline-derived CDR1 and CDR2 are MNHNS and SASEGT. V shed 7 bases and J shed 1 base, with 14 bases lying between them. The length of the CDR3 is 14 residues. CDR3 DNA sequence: TGTGCCAGCAAGGCAGAGTTTGATTCCTACGAGCAGTACTTC. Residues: CASKAEFDSYEQYF.

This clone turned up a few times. For the CDR3, the DNA is TGTGCCAGCCGGGACAGGGGAAGGAATGAGCAGTTCTTC. It translates to CASRDRGRNEQFF. The genes are TRBV28 and TRBJ2-1, with TRBD1 matching 10 bases. This CDR3 is 13 amino acids long. The germline V gene has CDR1 MDHEN and CDR2 SYDVKM. The J segment lost 7 bases and the V segment lost 8 bases, leaving 5 bases of the junction unmatched.

DNA of the CDR3: TGCAGCGTTTCGGAGGGGCAGGGATGGGATGGCTACACCTTC. Its protein is CSVSEGQGWDGYTF. The chain carries TRBV29-1 and TRBJ1-2; D may be TRBD1 (5 bases). Looked up from germline, CDR1 is SQVTM and CDR2 is ANQGSEA. The CDR3 is made up of 14 amino acids. The ends were cut back, 5 bases at V and 6 bases at J, with 19 bases in the middle.

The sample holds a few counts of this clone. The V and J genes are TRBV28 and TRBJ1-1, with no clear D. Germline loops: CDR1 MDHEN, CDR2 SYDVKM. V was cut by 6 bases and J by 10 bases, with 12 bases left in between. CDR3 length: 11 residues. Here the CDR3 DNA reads TGTGCCAGCAGGTCCCGGAGTCCAGCTTTCTTT. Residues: CASRSRSPAFF.

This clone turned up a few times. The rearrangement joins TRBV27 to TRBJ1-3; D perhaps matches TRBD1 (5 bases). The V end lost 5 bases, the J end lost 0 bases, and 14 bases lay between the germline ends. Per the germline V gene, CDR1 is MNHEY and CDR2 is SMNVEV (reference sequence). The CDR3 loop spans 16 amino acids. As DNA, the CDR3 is TGTGCCAGCAGTCCGTTGGGACTGCTCTCTGGAAACACCATATATTTT. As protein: CASSPLGLLSGNTIYF.

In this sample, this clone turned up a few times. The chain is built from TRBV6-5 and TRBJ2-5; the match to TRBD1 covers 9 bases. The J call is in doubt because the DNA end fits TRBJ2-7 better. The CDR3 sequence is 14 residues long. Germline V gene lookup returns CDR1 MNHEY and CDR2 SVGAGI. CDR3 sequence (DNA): TGTGCCAGCAGCAGAACGGACAGGGGATACGAGCAGTACTTC. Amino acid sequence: CASSRTDRGYEQYF.

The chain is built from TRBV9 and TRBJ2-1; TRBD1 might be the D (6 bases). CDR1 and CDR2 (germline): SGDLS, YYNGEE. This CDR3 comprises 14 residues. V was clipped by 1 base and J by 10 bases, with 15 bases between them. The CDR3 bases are TGTGCCAGCAGCGTAAGACCACAGGGAAAGGAGCAGTTCTTC. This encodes CASSVRPQGKEQFF.

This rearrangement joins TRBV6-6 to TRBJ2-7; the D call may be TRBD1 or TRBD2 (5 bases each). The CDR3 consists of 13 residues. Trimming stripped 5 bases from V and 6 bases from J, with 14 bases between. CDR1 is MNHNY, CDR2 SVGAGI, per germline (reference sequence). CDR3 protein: CASSNLGTGEQYF. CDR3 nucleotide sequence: TGTGCCAGCAGTAACCTAGGGACCGGCGAGCAGTACTTC.

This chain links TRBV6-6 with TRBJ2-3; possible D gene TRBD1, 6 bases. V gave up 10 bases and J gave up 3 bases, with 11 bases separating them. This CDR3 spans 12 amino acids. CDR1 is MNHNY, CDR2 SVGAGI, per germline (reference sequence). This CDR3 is CATSGETDTQYF. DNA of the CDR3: TGTGCCACCTCAGGGGAGACAGATACGCAGTATTTT.

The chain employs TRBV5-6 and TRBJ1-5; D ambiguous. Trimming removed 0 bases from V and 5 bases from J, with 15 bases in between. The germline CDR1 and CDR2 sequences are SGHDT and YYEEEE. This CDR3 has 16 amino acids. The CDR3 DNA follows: TGTGCCAGCAGCTTGGGCGACGGACGAACGTATCAGCCCCAGCATTTT. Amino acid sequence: CASSLGDGRTYQPQHF.

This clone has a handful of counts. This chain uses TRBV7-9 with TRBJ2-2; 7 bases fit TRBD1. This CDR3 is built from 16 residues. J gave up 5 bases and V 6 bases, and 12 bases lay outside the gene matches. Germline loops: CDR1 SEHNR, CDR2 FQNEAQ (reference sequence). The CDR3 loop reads CASRSRDSDYTGELFF. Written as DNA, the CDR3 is TGTGCCAGCAGATCCCGGGACAGCGACTATACCGGGGAGCTGTTTTTT. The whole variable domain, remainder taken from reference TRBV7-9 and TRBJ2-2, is DTGVSQNPRHKITKRGQNVTFRCDPISEHNRLYWYRQTLGQGPEFLTYFQNEAQLEKSRLLSDRFSAERPKGSFSTLEIQRTEQGDSAMYLCASRSRDSDYTGELFFGEGSRLTVL.

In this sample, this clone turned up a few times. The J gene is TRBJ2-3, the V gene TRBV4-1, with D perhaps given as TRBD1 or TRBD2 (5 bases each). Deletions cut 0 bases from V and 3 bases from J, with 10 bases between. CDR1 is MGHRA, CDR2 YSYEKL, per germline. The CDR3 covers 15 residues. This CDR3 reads CASSQDPGATDTQYF. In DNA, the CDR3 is TGCGCCAGCAGCCAAGATCCCGGGGCTACAGATACGCAGTATTTT.

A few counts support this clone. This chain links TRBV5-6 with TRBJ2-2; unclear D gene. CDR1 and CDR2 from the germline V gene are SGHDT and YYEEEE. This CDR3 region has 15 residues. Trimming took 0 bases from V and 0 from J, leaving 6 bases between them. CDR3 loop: CASSLGYPNTGELFF. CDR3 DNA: TGTGCCAGCAGCTTGGGATATCCGAACACCGGGGAGCTGTTTTTT.

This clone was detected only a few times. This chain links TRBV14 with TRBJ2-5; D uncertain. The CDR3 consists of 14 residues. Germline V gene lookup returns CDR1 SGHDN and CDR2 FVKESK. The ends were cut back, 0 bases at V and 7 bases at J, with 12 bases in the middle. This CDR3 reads CASSQESYWATQYF. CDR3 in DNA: TGTGCCAGCAGCCAAGAATCCTACTGGGCGACCCAGTACTTC. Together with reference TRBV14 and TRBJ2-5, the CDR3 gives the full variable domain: EAGVTQFPSHSVIEKGQTVTLRCDPISGHDNLYWYRRVMGKEIKFLLHFVKESKQDESGMPNNRFLAERTGGTYSTLKVQPAELEDSGVYFCASSQESYWATQYFGPGTRLLVL.

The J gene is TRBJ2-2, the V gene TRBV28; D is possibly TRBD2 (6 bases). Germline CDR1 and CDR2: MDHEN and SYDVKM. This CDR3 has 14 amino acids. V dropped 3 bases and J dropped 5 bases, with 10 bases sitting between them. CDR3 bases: TGTGCCAGCAGTTTCGCGGGGAGGACCGGGGAGCTGTTTTTT. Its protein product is CASSFAGRTGELFF.

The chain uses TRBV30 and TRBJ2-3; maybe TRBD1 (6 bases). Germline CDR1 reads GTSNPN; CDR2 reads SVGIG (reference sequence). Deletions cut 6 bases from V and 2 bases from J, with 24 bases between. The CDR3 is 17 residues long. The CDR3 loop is CACSQAGGQGSTDTQYF. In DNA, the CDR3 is TGTGCCTGTTCTCAGGCGGGCGGGCAGGGGTCCACAGATACGCAGTATTTT.

The CDR3 spells CASSGRQNTGELFF. The CDR3 nucleotides read TGTGCCAGCAGCGGCAGACAGAACACCGGGGAGCTGTTTTTT. J is TRBJ2-2 and V is TRBV9; D unclear. The V and J ends lost 3 bases and 1 base respectively, with 7 bases between them. The CDR3 covers 14 residues. Germline CDR1 and CDR2: SGDLS and YYNGEE.

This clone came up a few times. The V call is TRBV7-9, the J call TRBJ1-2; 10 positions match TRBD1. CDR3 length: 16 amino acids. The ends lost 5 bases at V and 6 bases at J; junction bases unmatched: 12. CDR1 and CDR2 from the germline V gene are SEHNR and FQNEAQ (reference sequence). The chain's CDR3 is CASSLSAGQGNNGYTF. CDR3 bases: TGTGCCAGCAGCCTCTCAGCGGGACAGGGGAACAATGGCTACACCTTC.

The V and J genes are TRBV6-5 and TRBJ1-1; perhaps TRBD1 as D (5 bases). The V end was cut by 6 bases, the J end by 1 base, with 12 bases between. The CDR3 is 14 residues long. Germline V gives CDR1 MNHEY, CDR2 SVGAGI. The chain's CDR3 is CASRPGRGNTEAFF. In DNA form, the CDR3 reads TGTGCCAGCAGGCCGGGGCGGGGGAACACTGAAGCTTTCTTT.

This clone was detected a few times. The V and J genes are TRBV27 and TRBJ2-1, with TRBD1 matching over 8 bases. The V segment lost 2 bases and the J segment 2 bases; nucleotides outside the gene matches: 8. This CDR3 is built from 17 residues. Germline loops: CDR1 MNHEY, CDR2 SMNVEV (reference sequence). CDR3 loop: CASSLKPGTGTYNEQFF. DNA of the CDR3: TGTGCCAGCAGTTTAAAACCCGGGACAGGAACCTACAATGAGCAGTTCTTC.

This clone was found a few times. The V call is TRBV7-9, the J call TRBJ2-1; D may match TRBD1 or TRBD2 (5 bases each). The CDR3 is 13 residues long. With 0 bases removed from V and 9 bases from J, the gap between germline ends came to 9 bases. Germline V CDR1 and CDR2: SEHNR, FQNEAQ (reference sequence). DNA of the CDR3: TGTGCCAGCAGCTTAGCGGTGGGGACTGAGCAGTTCTTC. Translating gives CASSLAVGTEQFF.

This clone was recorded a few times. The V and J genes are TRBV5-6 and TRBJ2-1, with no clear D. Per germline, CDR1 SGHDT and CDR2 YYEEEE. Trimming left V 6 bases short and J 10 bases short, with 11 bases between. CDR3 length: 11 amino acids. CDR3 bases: TGTGCCAGCACCTCCTACGGGGAGCAGTTCTTC. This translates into CASTSYGEQFF.

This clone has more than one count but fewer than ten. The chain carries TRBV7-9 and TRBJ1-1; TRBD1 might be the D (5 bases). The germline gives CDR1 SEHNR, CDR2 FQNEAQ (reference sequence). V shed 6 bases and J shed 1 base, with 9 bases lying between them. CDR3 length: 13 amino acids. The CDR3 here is CASSQGENTEAFF. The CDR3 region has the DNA TGTGCCAGCAGTCAAGGGGAGAACACTGAAGCTTTCTTT.